This T cell receptor (beta chain) was recovered during a study of cytomegalovirus exposure and HLA in healthy donors. Study at large: Genotyping showed approximately 81% of some 400 donors falling in the Caucasian-associated ancestry cluster.

Points on this clone: Its antigen is as yet unknown.

V shed 1 base and J shed 6 bases, with 19 bases lying between them. Germline CDR1 SGHKS, CDR2 YYEKEE (reference sequence). This CDR3 has 16 residues. The PCR employed 60 Vbeta primers together with 13 Jbeta primers. Measured with immunoSEQ multiplex PCR; TCRdb has only the in-frame clones, and not every one. The sample consists of about 160,000 clones, almost 85% of them appearing once. Findings and caveats of the study: The authors enumerated 150 to 200 TCR beta chains as linked to cytomegalovirus. Sequencing depth across donors, presence/absence analyses assumed, was roughly uniform. HLA restriction was apparent for most CMV-associated TCR beta chains in a later analysis.

This chain links TRBV5-5 with TRBJ1-2, with D perhaps TRBD1 (6 bases). The TCR comes from a man aged 25 to 45 in good health and CMV-seronegative. The sequenced sample consisted of PBMCs. CDR3 residues: CASSLWTASRSHGYTF. The CDR3 DNA reads TGTGCCAGCAGCTTGTGGACAGCAAGCAGATCCCATGGCTACACCTTC.